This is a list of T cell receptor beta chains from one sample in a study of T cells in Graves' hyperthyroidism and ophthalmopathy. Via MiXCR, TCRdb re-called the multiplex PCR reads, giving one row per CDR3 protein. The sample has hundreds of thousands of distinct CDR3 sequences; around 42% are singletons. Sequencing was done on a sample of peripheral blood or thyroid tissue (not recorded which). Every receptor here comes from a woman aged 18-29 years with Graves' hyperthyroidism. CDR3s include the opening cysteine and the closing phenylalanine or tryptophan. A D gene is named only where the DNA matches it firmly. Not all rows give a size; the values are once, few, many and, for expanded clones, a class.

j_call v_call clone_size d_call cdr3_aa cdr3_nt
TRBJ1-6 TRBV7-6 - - CASSLKSGADNSPLHF TGTGCCAGCAGCCTTAAGTCGGGGGCGGATAATTCACCCCTCCACTTT
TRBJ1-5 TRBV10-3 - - CAISGGHYQPQHF TGTGCCATCAGTGGGGGTCACTATCAGCCCCAGCATTTT
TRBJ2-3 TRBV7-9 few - CASSPGPDTQYF TGTGCCAGCAGCCCCGGACCAGATACGCAGTATTTT
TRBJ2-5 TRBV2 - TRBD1 CASSSSMTGDGETQYF TGTGCCAGCAGCTCCTCAATGACAGGGGATGGGGAGACCCAGTACTTC
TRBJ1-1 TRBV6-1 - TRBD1 CASRKGQGLTEAFF TGTGCCAGCAGAAAGGGACAGGGACTCACTGAAGCTTTCTTT
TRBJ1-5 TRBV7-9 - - CASSLEWTGDQPQHF TGTGCCAGCAGCTTAGAATGGACGGGTGATCAGCCCCAGCATTTT
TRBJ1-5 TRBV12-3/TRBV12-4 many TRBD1 CASSPLQGASQPQHF TGTGCCAGCAGTCCACTGCAGGGGGCAAGTCAGCCCCAGCATTTT
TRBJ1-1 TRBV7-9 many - CASTPPRSTEAFF TGTGCCAGCACCCCCCCCCGTAGCACTGAAGCTTTCTTT
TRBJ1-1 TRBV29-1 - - CSVSGGWGMNTEAFF TGCAGCGTCTCGGGGGGGTGGGGAATGAACACTGAAGCTTTCTTT
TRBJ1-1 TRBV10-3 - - CAIKEAGVDTEAFF TGTGCCATCAAGGAGGCAGGGGTAGACACTGAAGCTTTCTTT
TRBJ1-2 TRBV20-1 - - CSAGDHITYGYTF TGCAGTGCTGGGGATCATATTACCTATGGCTACACCTTC
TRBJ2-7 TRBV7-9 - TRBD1 CASSSRDRENSYEQYF TGTGCCAGCAGCTCCCGGGACAGGGAAAATTCCTACGAGCAGTACTTC
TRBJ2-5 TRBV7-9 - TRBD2 CASSYSGNQETQYF TGTGCCAGCAGCTATAGCGGGAACCAAGAGACCCAGTACTTC
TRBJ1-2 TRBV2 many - CASSTSMGYGYTF TGTGCCAGCAGTACAAGTATGGGCTATGGCTACACCTTC
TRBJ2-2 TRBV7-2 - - CASSLEQGSTGELFF TGTGCCAGCAGCTTGGAACAGGGATCCACCGGGGAGCTGTTTTTT
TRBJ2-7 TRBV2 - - CASSYSKTVYEQYF TGTGCCAGCAGTTACTCAAAGACAGTTTACGAGCAGTACTTC
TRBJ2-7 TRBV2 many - CASSGGGIYEQYF TGTGCCAGCAGCGGTGGGGGGATCTACGAGCAGTACTTC
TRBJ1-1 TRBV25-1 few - CASSERGYGEAFF TGTGCCAGCAGTGAGCGAGGTTACGGGGAAGCTTTCTTT
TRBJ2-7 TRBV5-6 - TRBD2 CASSRGLAGVTYEQYF TGTGCCAGCAGCCGAGGACTAGCGGGGGTTACCTACGAGCAGTACTTC
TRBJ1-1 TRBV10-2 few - CASISSPPLTEAFF TGCGCCAGCATATCCAGCCCACCTCTCACTGAAGCTTTCTTT
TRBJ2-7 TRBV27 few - CASTPSKVHGRGRSYEQYF TGTGCCAGCACCCCCTCCAAAGTGCACGGTAGGGGGAGATCCTACGAGCAGTACTTC
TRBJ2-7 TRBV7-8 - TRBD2 CASSSRVAGTYEQYF TGTGCCAGCAGCTCCAGGGTAGCGGGGACCTACGAGCAGTACTTC
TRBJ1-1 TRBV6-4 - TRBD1 CASRTGARMNAEAFF TGTGCCAGCAGGACAGGGGCCCGGATGAACGCTGAAGCTTTCTTT
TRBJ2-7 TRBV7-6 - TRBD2 CASSLGLAGGSYEQYF TGTGCCAGCAGCTTAGGGCTAGCGGGAGGGTCCTACGAGCAGTACTTC
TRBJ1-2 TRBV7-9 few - CASSLGIDYGYTF TGTGCCAGCAGCTTAGGAATTGACTATGGCTACACCTTC